Listed here is a single TCR beta chain. This entry comes from a study of blood T cell repertoires in COVID-19. The table came from immunoSEQ multiplex PCR; TCRdb's copy has only in-frame clones and leaves some out. Of tens of thousands of clones listed, around 91% were seen once; the top ten hold about 6%. Source material: peripheral blood. The clonotype comes from a human donor in a cohort sampled during active COVID-19.

The CDR3 bases are TGTGCCAGCAGCCCAGGGGGGCTGGAGACCCAGTACTTC. Translating it yields CASSPGGLETQYF. V is TRBV5-5 and J is TRBJ2-5; D is perhaps TRBD1 (7 bases). The CDR3 has 13 residues. The ends were cut back, 4 bases at V and 5 bases at J, with 12 bases in the middle. Germline V gene sequence: CDR1 SGHKS, CDR2 YYEKEE (reference sequence).